This T cell receptor beta chain came from a study of early T cells in non-severe SARS-CoV-2 infection. To note about this clonotype: Antigen: not known.

This CDR3 has 14 amino acids. Germline lookup yields CDR1 SGHDT and CDR2 YYEEEE. The V end lost 0 bases, the J end lost 2 bases, and 9 bases lay between the germline ends. MiXCR, run by TCRdb on the 5' RACE reads, gives a single entry per CDR3 protein. The profile covers about 89,000 distinct CDR3 sequences, with around a sixth appearing a single time and 4.5% to 6.5% taken by the ten largest. The study's findings and limits: Lookups in VDJdb leaned toward anti-spike CD8 responses and missed private and CD4 specificities.

The sample consisted of whole blood, taken at baseline. The chain recombines TRBV5-6 with TRBJ2-7; unclear D gene. The clonotype was recovered from an adult who was a healthcare worker with PCR-confirmed SARS-CoV-2 infection or an uninfected control (not recorded which). This CDR3 reads CASSLAGQPYEQYF. The CDR3 region has the DNA TGTGCCAGCAGCTTGGCGGGCCAGCCCTACGAGCAGTACTTC.